The 15 T cell receptor beta chains in this list originate from one sample, sequenced in a study of blood T cell repertoires in COVID-19. TCRdb keeps only in-frame clones here, not all; method: immunoSEQ multiplex PCR. The sample yields a few hundred thousand clones, around 80% seen once. The sequencing sample was made of peripheral blood. These TCRs come from a woman aged 45-65 years with acute or convalescent COVID-19.

The chain is built from TRBV12-3 or TRBV12-4 and TRBJ1-1; D is ambiguous. The V gene lost 6 bases and the J gene lost 0 bases, with 8 bases spanning the gap. The CDR3 contains 13 residues. The CDR3 region has the DNA TGTGCCAGCAGGGTCACAATGAACACTGAAGCTTTCTTT. This gives the protein CASRVTMNTEAFF.

The chain recombines TRBV7-2 with TRBJ2-7; D is perhaps TRBD1 (5 bases). CDR3 length: 13 residues. Germline V gene sequence: CDR1 SGHTA, CDR2 FQGNSA. Trimming pared 2 bases from V and 4 bases from J, leaving 9 bases between. CDR3 amino acids: CASSLRKGYEQYF. The CDR3 DNA sequence: TGTGCCAGCAGCTTACGGAAGGGGTACGAGCAGTACTTC.

V is TRBV7-9 and J is TRBJ2-1; TRBD2 aligns across 8 bases. Germline CDR1 reads SEHNR; CDR2 reads FQNEAQ (reference sequence). The CDR3 totals 15 residues. Unmatched junction bases numbered 10, after V lost 8 bases and J lost 4 bases. In nucleotides, the CDR3 is TGTGCCAGCCAGAGCGGGAGTGGAGGATACAATGAGCAGTTCTTC. Protein: CASQSGSGGYNEQFF.

This clone was counted between two and nine times. The chain joins TRBV2 to TRBJ1-2; a weak D match, TRBD1 (6 bases). Germline V gene data show CDR1 as SNHLY and CDR2 as FYNNEI. V lost 10 bases and J lost 4, with 13 bases in between. CDR3 length equals 12 residues. The CDR3 sequence: CANQDSSYGYTF. CDR3 DNA sequence: TGTGCCAACCAGGACAGTTCCTATGGCTACACCTTC.

The chain has TRBV7-2 and TRBJ2-1; TRBD2 matches at 12 bases. CDR1 and CDR2 from the germline V gene are SGHTA and FQGNSA. This CDR3 contains 16 residues. V was pared by 4 bases and J by 8 bases, with 9 bases of the junction left unmatched. Here the CDR3 DNA reads TGTGCCAGCAGCTCCGGTCTAGCGGGAGGGCAGGATGAGCAGTTCTTC. It codes for CASSSGLAGGQDEQFF.

CDR3 sequence: CAWSYWSGNTIYF. The CDR3, as DNA: TGTGCCTGGAGTTATTGGAGTGGAAACACCATATATTTT. This chain joins TRBV30 and TRBJ1-3; D is unclear. The CDR3 runs 13 residues. Trimming left V 2 bases short and J 3 bases short, with 8 bases between. Germline V gives CDR1 GTSNPN, CDR2 SVGIG (reference sequence). Full variable domain (missing parts from reference TRBV30 and TRBJ1-3): SQTIHQWPATLVQPVGSPLSLECTVEGTSNPNLYWYRQAAGRGLQLLFYSVGIGQISSEVPQNLSASRPQDRQFILSSKKLLLSDSGFYLCAWSYWSGNTIYFGEGSWLTVV.

Points on this clone: One end of the junction is discordant with germline, which a read error may explain. This chain joins TRBV10-3 and TRBJ1-6; 7 bases are a match to TRBD1. The length of the CDR3 is 15 residues. Germline-derived CDR1 and CDR2 are ENHRY and SYGVKD. The CDR3: CAISGDRAYNSPLHF. The CDR3, as DNA: TGTGCCATCAGTGGAGACAGGGCCTACAATTCACCCCTCCACTTT.

The chain has TRBV29-1 and TRBJ2-1; tentative D call: TRBD2 (6 bases). Trimming removed 1 base from V and 0 bases from J, with 10 bases in between. This CDR3 has 15 amino acids. The germline CDR1 and CDR2 sequences are SQVTM and ANQGSEA. The CDR3 spells CSVEGGGISYNEQFF. Written as DNA, the CDR3 is TGCAGCGTTGAAGGGGGCGGGATCTCCTACAATGAGCAGTTCTTC.

This chain links TRBV30 with TRBJ1-2; 9 positions match TRBD1. The CDR3 has 17 residues. Losses at the gene ends were 0 bases for V and 8 bases for J; bases not matched to a gene: 16. CDR1 and CDR2 (germline): GTSNPN, SVGIG (reference sequence). CDR3 protein: CAWSVRGLQGAVDGYTF. In nucleotides, the CDR3 is TGTGCCTGGAGTGTAAGGGGGTTACAGGGGGCGGTTGACGGCTACACCTTC.

The chain uses TRBV3-1 (or the pseudogene TRBV3-2) and TRBJ2-3; 8 bases agree with TRBD1. Germline CDR1 LGHDT, CDR2 YNNKEL (reference sequence). The junction had 2 bases not matched to a gene; V was cut back by 0 bases and J by 6 bases. The CDR3 extends over 14 amino acids. The CDR3 sequence is CASSQDNRGDTQYF. The DNA for the CDR3 is TGTGCCAGCAGCCAAGATAACAGGGGGGATACGCAGTATTTT.

The chain couples TRBV27 to TRBJ1-2; D unresolved. V lost 4 bases and J 2 bases, leaving 17 bases between the germline ends. The CDR3 is made up of 16 amino acids. CDR1 is MNHEY and CDR2 is SMNVEV in the germline V gene (reference sequence). The CDR3 DNA reads as TGTGCCAGCAGTTCTAACCCCCGGACGGGGAACTATGGCTACACCTTC. It codes for CASSSNPRTGNYGYTF.

The V gene is TRBV3-1 (or the pseudogene TRBV3-2), the J gene TRBJ1-1; D remains unclear. The germline V gene has CDR1 LGHDT and CDR2 YNNKEL (reference sequence). The CDR3 contains 17 residues. The ends were cut back, 4 bases at V and 0 bases at J, with 18 bases in the middle. CDR3 region: CASSPPAPFYVNTEAFF. CDR3 DNA: TGTGCCAGCAGCCCTCCCGCCCCCTTCTATGTGAACACTGAAGCTTTCTTT.

The rearrangement links TRBV5-4 to TRBJ1-2, with D hard to call. The CDR3 has 13 residues. Trimming left V 1 base short and J 7 bases short, with 11 bases between. Germline lookup yields CDR1 SGHNT and CDR2 YYREEE (reference sequence). The CDR3 region is CASSLPEGGGYTF. CDR3 nucleotides: TGTGCCAGCAGCTTGCCGGAAGGAGGTGGCTACACCTTC.

The chain joins TRBV9 to TRBJ2-7; 10 bases are shared with TRBD2. The CDR3 totals 13 residues. The V gene's germline CDR1 is SGDLS and CDR2 YYNGEE. V gave up 4 bases and J gave up 7 bases; unmatched junction bases: 5. DNA of the CDR3: TGTGCCAGCAGCCCAGCGGGAGGGAGGGAGCAGTACTTC. This encodes CASSPAGGREQYF.

The CDR3 spells CASSVVGQGMNNEQFF. CDR3 bases: TGTGCCAGCAGCGTAGTGGGACAGGGTATGAACAATGAGCAGTTCTTC. V gene TRBV9 combines with J gene TRBJ2-1; 9 bases align to TRBD1. V lost 0 bases, J lost 5 bases, and 6 bases stayed unmatched. The CDR3 contains 16 residues. Per the germline V gene, CDR1 is SGDLS and CDR2 is YYNGEE.